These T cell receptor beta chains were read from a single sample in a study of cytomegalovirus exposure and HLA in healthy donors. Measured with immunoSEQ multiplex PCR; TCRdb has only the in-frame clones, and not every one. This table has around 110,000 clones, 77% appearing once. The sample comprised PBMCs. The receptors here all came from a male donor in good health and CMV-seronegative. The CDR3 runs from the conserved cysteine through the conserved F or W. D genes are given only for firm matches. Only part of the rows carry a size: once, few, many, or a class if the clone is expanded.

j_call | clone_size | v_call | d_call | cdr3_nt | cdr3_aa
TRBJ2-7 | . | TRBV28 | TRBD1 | TGTGCCAGCAGGGCAACAGGGGGCATTACTCGTGAGCAGTACTTC | CASRATGGITREQYF
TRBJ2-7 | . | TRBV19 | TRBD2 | TGTGCCAGTAGTCCGACGACTAGCGGGTATAACTACGAGCAGTACTTC | CASSPTTSGYNYEQYF
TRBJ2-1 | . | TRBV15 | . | TGTGCCACCAAACGATCATTGGGGAGCTCCTACAATGAGCAGTTCTTC | CATKRSLGSSYNEQFF
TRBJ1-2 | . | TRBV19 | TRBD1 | TGTGCCAGTAGGACAGGGGGCGGCCATGGCTACACCTTC | CASRTGGGHGYTF
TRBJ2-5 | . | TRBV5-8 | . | TGTGCCAGCAGCTTCAACAGGGTTTACCAAGAGACCCAGTACTTC | CASSFNRVYQETQYF
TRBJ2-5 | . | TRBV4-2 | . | TGTGCCAGCAGCCAAGACCCTGGGACTGGAGAGACCCAGTACTTC | CASSQDPGTGETQYF
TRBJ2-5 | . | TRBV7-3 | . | TGTGCCAGCAGCTTGGGTGCGGAAGAGACCCAGTACTTC | CASSLGAEETQYF
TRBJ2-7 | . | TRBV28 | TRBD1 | TGTGCCAGCAGTTTGGGACAGGGGGTGTGGGAGCAGTACTTC | CASSLGQGVWEQYF
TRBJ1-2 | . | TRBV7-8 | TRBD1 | TGTGCCAGCAGCCAGGACAGGAACTATGGCTACACCTTC | CASSQDRNYGYTF
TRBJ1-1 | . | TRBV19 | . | TGTGCCAGTATTTCGGGGGTTGAAGCTTTCTTT | CASISGVEAFF
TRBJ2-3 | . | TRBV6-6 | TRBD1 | TGTGCCAGCAGTTTCCGGGACAGGGTAACAGATACGCAGTATTTT | CASSFRDRVTDTQYF
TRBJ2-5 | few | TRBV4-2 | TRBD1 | TGTGCCAGCAGCCAAGCCGGGGGACAGGGAGGAGAGACCCAGTACTTC | CASSQAGGQGGETQYF
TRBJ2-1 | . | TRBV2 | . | TGTGCCAGCAGTAGGGGGGGCGGCTACAATGAGCAGTTCTTC | CASSRGGGYNEQFF
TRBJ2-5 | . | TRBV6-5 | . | TGTGCCAGCAGTTACGGTGGTCCGGGGGAGACCCAGTACTTC | CASSYGGPGETQYF
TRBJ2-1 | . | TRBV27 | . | TGTGCCAGCAGTTTATCTTCAGGGGCTGGCTACAATGAGCAGTTCTTC | CASSLSSGAGYNEQFF
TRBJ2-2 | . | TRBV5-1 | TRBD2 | TGCGCCAGCAGCTCAACGGGACTAGCGGCCACCGGGGAGCTGTTTTTT | CASSSTGLAATGELFF